These 15 T cell receptor beta chains were sequenced from one sample in a study of blood T cell repertoires in COVID-19 (TCRdb year 2020). Receptor libraries were prepared by the immunoSEQ multiplex PCR assay. The table was pulled from immuneACCESS by TCRdb, which kept in-frame rearrangements only. Such tables lose some clones; where checked, under half of the loss comes from unresolved V genes, and the rest has no known cause. The sample table holds roughly 200,000 clones, of which about nine tenths were seen once. Of the sample, more than 7% falls within the top ten clones. The sample was PBMCs or T cells enriched from blood (not recorded which). These receptors all stem from a man aged 25-45 years in a cohort exposed to, infected with or recovered from COVID-19 (not recorded which).

This clone was counted only a few times. The chain has TRBV9 and TRBJ2-1; weak D call: TRBD2 (6 bases). The CDR3 contains 14 residues. The V gene lost 1 base and the J gene lost 2 bases, with 7 bases spanning the gap. The germline V gene encodes CDR1 SGDLS and CDR2 YYNGEE. CDR3 bases: TGTGCCAGCAGCGTAAGGGAGGCCTACAATGAGCAGTTCTTC. Translated, it gives CASSVREAYNEQFF.

This clone was detected only once. The rearrangement uses TRBV6-5 and TRBJ1-1, with 7 bases aligning to TRBD1. CDR3 length: 15 residues. Germline loops: CDR1 MNHEY, CDR2 SVGAGI. Trimming at V came to 7 bases and at J to 2 bases, leaving 10 bases not matched to a gene. This CDR3 reads CASNPDRSKNTEAFF. CDR3 nucleotide sequence: TGTGCCAGCAACCCGGACAGGTCTAAAAACACTGAAGCTTTCTTT.

This clone has a single count. V and J are TRBV9 and TRBJ2-3, with a tentative D call TRBD1 (6 bases). Germline CDR1 is SGDLS and CDR2 is YYNGEE. There are 14 residues in the CDR3. The germline V and J ends were trimmed by 2 bases and 5 bases, with 12 bases remaining between them. The CDR3 DNA is TGTGCCAGCAGCGTGTCAGGGGCGGGAGATACGCAGTATTTT. It is translated as CASSVSGAGDTQYF.

This sequence joins TRBV15 and TRBJ1-4, with no clear D. Trimming took 8 bases from V and 5 from J, leaving 15 bases between them. This CDR3 is 14 amino acids long. Germline V gene data show CDR1 as LNHNV and CDR2 as YYDKDF (reference sequence). CDR3 DNA sequence: TGTGCCACCGGACGGAGGCCAGAGAATGAAAAACTGTTTTTT. Translating gives CATGRRPENEKLFF.

The CDR3 sequence is CASSLYRESTQYF. The CDR3, as DNA: TGTGCCAGCAGTTTATATCGGGAGTCGACGCAGTATTTT. This chain connects TRBV27 to TRBJ2-3, with TRBD2 as a possible D gene (6 bases). V was shortened by 1 base and J by 9 bases, with 11 bases between the two germline ends. Germline CDR1 reads MNHEY; CDR2 reads SMNVEV (reference sequence). The CDR3 is made up of 13 amino acids.

The rearrangement joins TRBV5-8 to TRBJ2-1; TRBD1 aligns across 7 bases. The CDR3 totals 13 residues. With 4 bases clipped from V and 7 bases from J, the junction kept 5 bases outside the gene matches. Looked up from germline, CDR1 is SGHTS and CDR2 is YDEGEE. DNA of the CDR3: TGTGCCAGCAGCCTTCCGACAGGGAATGAGCAGTTCTTC. It specifies CASSLPTGNEQFF.

The CDR3 DNA is TGTGCCAGCAGCCAGGGGGGAGGCTACACCTTC. Its protein is CASSQGGGYTF. The gene calls are TRBV3-1 (or the pseudogene TRBV3-2) and TRBJ1-2; a weak D match, TRBD1 (5 bases). CDR3 length: 11 amino acids. The germline V gene has CDR1 LGHDT and CDR2 YNNKEL (reference sequence). V was clipped by 3 bases and J by 8 bases, with 7 bases between them.

The V gene is TRBV13, the J gene TRBJ2-7; maybe TRBD2 (6 bases). CDR1 is PRHDT, CDR2 FYEKMQ, per germline (reference sequence). The CDR3 extends over 14 amino acids. With 4 bases removed from V and 2 bases from J, the gap between germline ends came to 12 bases. This CDR3 reads CASSSRTITYEQYF. CDR3 coding DNA: TGTGCCAGCAGCTCGAGGACTATAACCTACGAGCAGTACTTC.

The chain carries TRBV11-2 and TRBJ2-7, with 10 bases that match TRBD1. The trim removed 1 base at V and 4 bases at J, leaving 13 bases unmatched. Per germline, CDR1 SGHAT and CDR2 FQNNGV. The CDR3 extends over 18 amino acids. The DNA of the CDR3 is TGTGCCAGCAGCTTAGGTTCCTCCCGGACAGGGGGAGAATACGAGCAGTACTTC. It codes for CASSLGSSRTGGEYEQYF.

The chain combines TRBV4-2 with TRBJ2-1; 8 positions match TRBD2. Losses at the gene ends were 4 bases for V and 6 bases for J; bases not matched to a gene: 2. This CDR3 is built from 13 residues. Looked up from germline, CDR1 is LGHNA and CDR2 is YNFKEQ. The CDR3 region is CASSPGLANEQFF. The CDR3 nucleotides are TGTGCCAGCAGCCCCGGACTAGCCAATGAGCAGTTCTTC.

This chain uses TRBV28 with TRBJ2-1, with D possibly matching TRBD1 (6 bases). The CDR3 extends over 17 amino acids. Germline V gives CDR1 MDHEN, CDR2 SYDVKM. V was cut by 1 base and J by 3 bases, with 16 bases left in between. CDR3 sequence: CASSLFPDSGGYNEQFF. DNA for the CDR3: TGTGCCAGCAGTTTATTCCCGGACAGTGGAGGCTACAATGAGCAGTTCTTC.

The J gene is TRBJ1-1, the V gene TRBV5-1, with a weak D call TRBD1 (6 bases). Germline V CDR1 and CDR2: SGHRS, YFSETQ. Trimming removed 9 bases at V and 0 bases at J, with 15 bases between. This CDR3 is 14 amino acids long. Here the CDR3 DNA reads TGCGCCACCAAGTCCGGGACACTGAACACTGAAGCTTTCTTT. Translating it yields CATKSGTLNTEAFF.

V usage is TRBV6-6 and J usage is TRBJ1-1; 11 nucleotides line up with TRBD1. V lost 2 bases to trimming and J lost 4 bases; unmatched junction nucleotides: 3. This CDR3 comprises 15 residues. Germline V gene sequence: CDR1 MNHNY, CDR2 SVGAGI (reference sequence). CDR3 loop: CASSYRTGGGTEAFF. CDR3 nucleotide sequence: TGTGCCAGCAGTTACCGGACAGGGGGCGGCACTGAAGCTTTCTTT.

This clone was counted a single time. J is TRBJ2-3 and V is TRBV6-5, with 7 bases fitting TRBD2. There are 16 residues in the CDR3. The V segment lost 0 bases and the J segment 6 bases; nucleotides outside the gene matches: 9. Germline assignment: CDR1 MNHEY and CDR2 SVGAGI. For the CDR3, the DNA is TGTGCCAGCAGTTACTCGGGCGGGAGTAGTTTGGATACGCAGTATTTT. It yields the protein CASSYSGGSSLDTQYF.

The chain employs TRBV5-8 and TRBJ1-6; D remains ambiguous. The germline V gene has CDR1 SGHTS and CDR2 YDEGEE. Between the trimmed V and J ends, which lost 2 bases and 6 bases, there was a span of 9 bases. CDR3 size: 14 residues. The CDR3 nucleotides read TGTGCCAGCAGCTTCGGCGGGTCTAATTCACCCCTCCACTTT. Protein sequence: CASSFGGSNSPLHF.